This T cell receptor (beta chain) is drawn from a study of T cell changes during pregnancy in multiple sclerosis. This CDR3 is built from 16 residues. Here immunoSEQ multiplex PCR was the method, and the copy in TCRdb shows in-frame clones only, minus some. Of 47,000 or so clones in the sample, about 90% were seen once. This TCR was recovered from a female donor with multiple sclerosis, enrolled in a pregnancy study. This sequence joins TRBV12-2 and TRBJ1-1; TRBD1 is the table's D call, not checked against the DNA. TRBV12-2 is reported as a pseudogene. This specimen was peripheral blood, taken in the first trimester of pregnancy. The CDR3 region is CASRLDRTGGSSEAFF. For the CDR3, the DNA is TGTGCAAGTCGCTTAGACAGGACAGGGGGATCGTCTGAAGCTTTCTTT.